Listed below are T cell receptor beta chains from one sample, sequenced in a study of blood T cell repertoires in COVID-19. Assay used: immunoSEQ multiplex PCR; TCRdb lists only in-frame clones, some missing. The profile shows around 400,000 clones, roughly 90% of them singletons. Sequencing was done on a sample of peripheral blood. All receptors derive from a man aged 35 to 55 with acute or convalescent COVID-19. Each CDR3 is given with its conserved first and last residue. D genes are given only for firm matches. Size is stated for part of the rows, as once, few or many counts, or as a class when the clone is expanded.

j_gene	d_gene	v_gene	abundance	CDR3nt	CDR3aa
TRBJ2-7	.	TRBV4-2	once	TGTGCCAGCAGCCAAGAGTCGGGTGACGAGCAGTACTTC	CASSQESGDEQYF
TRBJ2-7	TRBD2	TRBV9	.	TGTGCCAGCAGCGTGGTTCCCCGGGTAGCGGGAGGCCCTGGGGTGGAGCAGTACTTC	CASSVVPRVAGGPGVEQYF
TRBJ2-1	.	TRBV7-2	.	TGTGCCAGCAGCCCCGCGGGGCCTTACAATGAGCAGTTCTTC	CASSPAGPYNEQFF
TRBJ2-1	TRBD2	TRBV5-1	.	TGCGCCAGCAGTGCGGGGGTGAACAATGAGCAGTTCTTC	CASSAGVNNEQFF
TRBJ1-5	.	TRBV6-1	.	TGTGCCAGCAGTGAAGGTTATGTGGGCAGAAATAGCAATCAGCCCCAGCATTTT	CASSEGYVGRNSNQPQHF
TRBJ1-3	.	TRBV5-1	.	TGCGCCAGCAGCCAAAGCTACTCTGGAAACACCATATATTTT	CASSQSYSGNTIYF
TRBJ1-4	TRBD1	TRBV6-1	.	TGTGCCAGCAGACTCCAGGACAGGAATAATGAAAAACTGTTTTTT	CASRLQDRNNEKLFF
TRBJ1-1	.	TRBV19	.	TGTGCCAGTAGTTTGACAGCCAACACTGAAGCTTTCTTT	CASSLTANTEAFF
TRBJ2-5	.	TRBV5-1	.	TGCGCCAGCAGCTTGGCCGTTGCAGGGAATTTTGGGACCCAGTACTTC	CASSLAVAGNFGTQYF
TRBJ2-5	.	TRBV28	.	TGTGCCAGCAGTTTTGGGGCCAAGGTGCAAGAGACCCAGTACTTC	CASSFGAKVQETQYF
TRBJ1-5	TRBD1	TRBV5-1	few	TGCGCCAGCAGCTTGGCAGGGGGCGACGGCAATCAGCCCCAGCATTTT	CASSLAGGDGNQPQHF
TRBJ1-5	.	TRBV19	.	TGTGCCAGTAGTATGAGTCGTAGCAATCAGCCCCAGCATTTT	CASSMSRSNQPQHF
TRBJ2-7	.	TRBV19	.	TGTGCCAGTAGTATATCGGGCACGGAGGTCAACGAGCAGTACTTC	CASSISGTEVNEQYF
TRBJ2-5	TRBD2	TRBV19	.	TGTGCCAGTAAAAAGCGGGAGTTCCAAGAGACCCAGTACTTC	CASKKREFQETQYF
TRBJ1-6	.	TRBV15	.	TGTGCCACCAGCAGGGACACGTTTACATATTCACCCCTCCACTTT	CATSRDTFTYSPLHF
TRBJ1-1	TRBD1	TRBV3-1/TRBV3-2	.	TGTGCCAGCAGCCAAGTCTCAGGGGGCGGGACTTTCTTT	CASSQVSGGGTFF
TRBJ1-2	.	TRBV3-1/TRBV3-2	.	TGTGCCAGCAGCCAAGTAGCGGATTACTATGGCTACACCTTC	CASSQVADYYGYTF
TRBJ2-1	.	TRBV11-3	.	TGTGCCAGCAGCTTAGACAGGGGAGGGTACAATGAGCAGTTCTTC	CASSLDRGGYNEQFF
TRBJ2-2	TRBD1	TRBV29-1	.	TGCAGCGTTGGATCATTGAGGACAGGGGTGGGTGCGAACACCGGGGAGCTGTTTTTT	CSVGSLRTGVGANTGELFF
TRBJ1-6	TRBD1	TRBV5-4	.	TGTGCCAGCAGCTTGGTTCCAGGGGGTGGTGTCGCTTCACCCCTCCACTTT	CASSLVPGGGVASPLHF
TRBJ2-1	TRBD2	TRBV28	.	TGTGCCAGCAGGCAGCGGGGGGGCGGCAATGAGCAGTTCTTC	CASRQRGGGNEQFF
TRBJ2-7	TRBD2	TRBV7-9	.	TGTGCCAGCAGCTTAACTAGCGGAGAGCAGTACTTC	CASSLTSGEQYF
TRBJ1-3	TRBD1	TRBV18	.	TGTGCCAGCTCGTTGGGACAGCTCCACTCTGGAAACACCATATATTTT	CASSLGQLHSGNTIYF
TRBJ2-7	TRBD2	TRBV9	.	TGTGCCAGCAGCGTGTCCTTGGGAGGGAACGAGCAGTACTTC	CASSVSLGGNEQYF
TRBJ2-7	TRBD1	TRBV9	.	TGTGCCAGCAGCATAGGACAGGGCGATTACGAGCAGTACTTC	CASSIGQGDYEQYF
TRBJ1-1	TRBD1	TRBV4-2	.	TGTGCCAGCAGCCAAGAGACAGGGAAAAAAACTGAAGCTTTCTTT	CASSQETGKKTEAFF
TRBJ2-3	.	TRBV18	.	TGTGCCAGCTCACCCGGCCGGCGGAGCACAGATACGCAGTATTTT	CASSPGRRSTDTQYF
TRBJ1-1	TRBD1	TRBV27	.	TGTGCCAGCAGTTTAGGGAGGAGACAGGGGACTGAAGCTTTCTTT	CASSLGRRQGTEAFF
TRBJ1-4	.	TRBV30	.	TGTGCCTCTTCCGCGACAACTAATGAAAAACTGTTTTTT	CASSATTNEKLFF
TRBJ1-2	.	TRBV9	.	TGTGCCAGCAGCGTAGGAATACAAAACTATGGCTACACCTTC	CASSVGIQNYGYTF
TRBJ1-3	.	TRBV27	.	TGTGCCAGCAGTTTCTCGGGTGGAAACACCATATATTTT	CASSFSGGNTIYF
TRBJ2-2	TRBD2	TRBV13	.	TGTGCCAGCAGTCCAAACACAGCGGGGGGGCGATCCGGGGAGCTGTTTTTT	CASSPNTAGGRSGELFF
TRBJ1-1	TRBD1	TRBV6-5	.	TGTGCCAGCATAAGGGGACAGGGATGGGTTGCTTTCTTT	CASIRGQGWVAFF
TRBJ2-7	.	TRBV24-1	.	TGTGCCACCAGTGATGGAGGAACAGAGATTCAGCAGTACTTC	CATSDGGTEIQQYF
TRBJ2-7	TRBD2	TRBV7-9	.	TGTGCCAGCAGCTTAGTAGGTAGCGGGAGGTCCTACGAGCAGTACTTC	CASSLVGSGRSYEQYF
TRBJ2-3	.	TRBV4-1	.	TGCGCCAGCAGCCAAGGTCCATGGGGAGAATCGGGGGATACGCAGTATTTT	CASSQGPWGESGDTQYF
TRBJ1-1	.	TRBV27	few	TGTGCCAGCAGTTTAGACCCGCGGGGGACTGAAGCTTTCTTT	CASSLDPRGTEAFF
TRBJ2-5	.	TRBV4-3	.	TGCGCCAGCAGCCGAACCCACAGTGAAGAGACCCAGTACTTC	CASSRTHSEETQYF
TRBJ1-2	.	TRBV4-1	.	TGCGCCAGCAGCCAAGCAGGATCAGCCTTCTATGGCTACACCTTC	CASSQAGSAFYGYTF
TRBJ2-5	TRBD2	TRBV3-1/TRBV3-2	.	TGTGCCAGCAGCCGTCGGACTAGCGGGGGGGAGACCCAGTACTTC	CASSRRTSGGETQYF
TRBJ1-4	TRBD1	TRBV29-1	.	TGCAGCGTTGAAAGAACAGGGGGAGGCGAAAAACTGTTTTTT	CSVERTGGGEKLFF
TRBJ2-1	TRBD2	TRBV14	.	TGTGCCAGCAGTCCGAGCGGGAGGTACTACAATGAGCAGTTCTTC	CASSPSGRYYNEQFF
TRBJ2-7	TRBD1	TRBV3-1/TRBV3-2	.	TGTGCCAGCAGCCAGGGGACAGGGCCCTACGAGCAGTACTTC	CASSQGTGPYEQYF
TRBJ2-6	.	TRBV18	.	TGTGCCAGCTCACCCCCGTCTGGGGCCAACGTCCTGACTTTC	CASSPPSGANVLTF
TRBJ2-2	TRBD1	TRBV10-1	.	TGCGCCAGCAGTGATGACAGGGGCTGGGAGCTGTTTTTT	CASSDDRGWELFF